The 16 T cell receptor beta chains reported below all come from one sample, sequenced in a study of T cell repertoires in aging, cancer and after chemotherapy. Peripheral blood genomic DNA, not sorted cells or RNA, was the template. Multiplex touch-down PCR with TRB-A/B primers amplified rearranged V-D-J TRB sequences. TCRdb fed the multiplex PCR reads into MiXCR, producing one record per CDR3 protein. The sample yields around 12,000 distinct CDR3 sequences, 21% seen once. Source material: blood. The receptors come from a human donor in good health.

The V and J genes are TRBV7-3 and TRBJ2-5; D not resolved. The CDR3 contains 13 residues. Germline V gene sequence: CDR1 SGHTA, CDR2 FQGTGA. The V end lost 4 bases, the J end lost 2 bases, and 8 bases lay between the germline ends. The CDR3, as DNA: TGTGCCAGCAGCTGGACGGTACAAGAGACCCAGTACTTC. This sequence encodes CASSWTVQETQYF.

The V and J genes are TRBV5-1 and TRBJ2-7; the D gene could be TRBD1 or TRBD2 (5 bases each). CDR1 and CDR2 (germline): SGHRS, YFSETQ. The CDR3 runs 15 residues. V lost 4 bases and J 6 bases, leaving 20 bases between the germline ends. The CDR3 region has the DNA TGCGCCAGCAGCGTCGAGGGGCCAGTTAGGGGCGAGCAGTACTTC. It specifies CASSVEGPVRGEQYF.

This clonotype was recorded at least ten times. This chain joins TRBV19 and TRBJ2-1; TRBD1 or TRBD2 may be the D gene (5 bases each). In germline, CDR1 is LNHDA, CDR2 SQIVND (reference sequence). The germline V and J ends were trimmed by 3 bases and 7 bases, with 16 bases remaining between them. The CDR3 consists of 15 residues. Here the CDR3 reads CASSIDWGIRNEQFF. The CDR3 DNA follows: TGTGCCAGTAGTATTGATTGGGGGATCCGGAATGAGCAGTTCTTC.

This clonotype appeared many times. The CDR3 region is CSARPPTGTSYEQYF. CDR3 DNA: TGCAGTGCTAGACCCCCGACAGGGACTTCCTACGAGCAGTACTTC. J is TRBJ2-7 and V is TRBV20-1, with a tentative D call TRBD1 (7 bases). Germline V gene lookup returns CDR1 DFQATT and CDR2 SNEGSKA (reference sequence). Trimming pared 2 bases from V and 1 base from J, leaving 15 bases between. This CDR3 has 15 amino acids.

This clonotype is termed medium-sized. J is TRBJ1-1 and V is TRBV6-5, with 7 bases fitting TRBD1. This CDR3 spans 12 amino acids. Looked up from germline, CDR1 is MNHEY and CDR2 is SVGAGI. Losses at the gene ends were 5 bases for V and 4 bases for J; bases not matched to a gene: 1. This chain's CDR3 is CASSAGGTEAFF. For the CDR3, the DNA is TGTGCCAGCAGTGCAGGGGGCACTGAAGCTTTCTTT.

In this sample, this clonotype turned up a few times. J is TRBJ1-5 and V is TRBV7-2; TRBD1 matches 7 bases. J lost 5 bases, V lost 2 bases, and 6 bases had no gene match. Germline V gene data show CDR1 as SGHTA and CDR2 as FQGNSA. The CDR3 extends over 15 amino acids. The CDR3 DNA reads TGTGCCAGCAGCTTACGGGGCAGGGGGGATCAGCCCCAGCATTTT. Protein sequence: CASSLRGRGDQPQHF.

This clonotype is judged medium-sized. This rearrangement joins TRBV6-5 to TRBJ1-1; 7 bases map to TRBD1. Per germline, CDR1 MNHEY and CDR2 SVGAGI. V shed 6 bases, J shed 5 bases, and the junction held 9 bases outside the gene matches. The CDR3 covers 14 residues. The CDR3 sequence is CASRRQGVLTEAFF. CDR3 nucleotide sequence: TGTGCCAGCAGGCGACAGGGAGTCTTGACTGAAGCTTTCTTT.

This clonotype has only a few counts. The CDR3 DNA reads as TGTGCCAGCAGCTTTAGCGGGGGGGCTGGGGAGACCCAGTACTTC. Its protein product is CASSFSGGAGETQYF. The rearrangement uses TRBV13 and TRBJ2-5; 11 bases are shared with TRBD2. The CDR3 extends over 15 amino acids. The germline V gene has CDR1 PRHDT and CDR2 FYEKMQ (reference sequence). The V gene end was trimmed by 3 bases and the J gene end by 5 bases; junction bases not matched to a gene: 5.

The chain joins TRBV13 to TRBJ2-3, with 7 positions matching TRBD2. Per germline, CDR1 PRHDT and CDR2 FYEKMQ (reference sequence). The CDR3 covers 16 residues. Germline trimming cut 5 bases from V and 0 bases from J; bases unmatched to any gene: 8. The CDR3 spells CASSGGAGLSTDTQYF. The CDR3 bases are TGTGCCAGCAGCGGTGGAGCGGGGCTTAGCACAGATACGCAGTATTTT.

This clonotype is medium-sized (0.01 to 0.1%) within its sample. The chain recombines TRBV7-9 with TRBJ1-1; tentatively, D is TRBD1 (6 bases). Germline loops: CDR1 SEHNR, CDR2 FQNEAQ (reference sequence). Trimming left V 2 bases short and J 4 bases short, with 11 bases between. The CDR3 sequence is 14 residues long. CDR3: CASSLPLRGTEAFF. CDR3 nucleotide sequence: TGTGCCAGCAGCTTACCTCTCAGGGGCACTGAAGCTTTCTTT. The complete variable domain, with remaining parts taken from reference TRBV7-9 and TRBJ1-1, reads DTGVSQNPRHKITKRGQNVTFRCDPISEHNRLYWYRQTLGQGPEFLTYFQNEAQLEKSRLLSDRFSAERPKGSFSTLEIQRTEQGDSAMYLCASSLPLRGTEAFFGQGTRLTVV.

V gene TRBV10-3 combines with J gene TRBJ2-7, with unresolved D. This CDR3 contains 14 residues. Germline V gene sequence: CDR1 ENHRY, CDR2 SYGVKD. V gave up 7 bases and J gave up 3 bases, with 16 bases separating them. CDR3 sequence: CAIKESTRDYEQYF. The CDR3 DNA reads TGTGCCATCAAGGAGTCCACAAGGGACTACGAGCAGTACTTC.

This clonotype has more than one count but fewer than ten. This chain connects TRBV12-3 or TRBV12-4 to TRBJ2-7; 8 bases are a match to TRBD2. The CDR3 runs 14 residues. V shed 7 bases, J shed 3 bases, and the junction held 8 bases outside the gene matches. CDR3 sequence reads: CASTHSGVHYEQYF. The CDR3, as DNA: TGTGCCAGCACCCATAGCGGGGTCCACTACGAGCAGTACTTC.

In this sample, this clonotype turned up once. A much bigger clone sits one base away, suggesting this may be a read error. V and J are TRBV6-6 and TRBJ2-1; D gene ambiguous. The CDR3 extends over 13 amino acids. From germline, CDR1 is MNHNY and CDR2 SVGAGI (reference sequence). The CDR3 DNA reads TGTGCCAGCAGTTTTGGGATTGGCAATAAGCAGTTCTTC. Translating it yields CASSFGIGNKQFF.

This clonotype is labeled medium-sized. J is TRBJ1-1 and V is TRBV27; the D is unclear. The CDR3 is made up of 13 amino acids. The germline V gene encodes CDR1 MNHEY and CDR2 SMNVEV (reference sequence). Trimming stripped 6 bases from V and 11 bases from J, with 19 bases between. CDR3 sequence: CASRPPRLAVAFF. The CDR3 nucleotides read TGTGCCAGCAGGCCGCCGAGGTTGGCCGTGGCTTTCTTT.

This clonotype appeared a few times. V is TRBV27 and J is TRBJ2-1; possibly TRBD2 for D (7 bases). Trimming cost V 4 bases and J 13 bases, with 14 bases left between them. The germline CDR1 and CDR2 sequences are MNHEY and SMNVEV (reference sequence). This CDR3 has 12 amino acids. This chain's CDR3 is CASSSSGGPQFF. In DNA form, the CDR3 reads TGTGCCAGCAGTTCCTCGGGGGGCCCCCAGTTCTTC.

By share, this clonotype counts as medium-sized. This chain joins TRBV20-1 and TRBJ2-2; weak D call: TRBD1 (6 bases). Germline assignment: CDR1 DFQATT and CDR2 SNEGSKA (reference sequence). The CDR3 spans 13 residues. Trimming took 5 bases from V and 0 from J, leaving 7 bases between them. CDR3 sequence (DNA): TGCAGTGCTGGGGGCGCGAACACCGGGGAGCTGTTTTTT. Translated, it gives CSAGGANTGELFF.